The 15 T cell receptor beta chains below come from one sample, sequenced in a study of blood T cell repertoires in COVID-19. Profiled with immunoSEQ multiplex PCR; TCRdb holds only in-frame clones, not every one. The sample records roughly 140,000 clones, about 79% being singletons. Sequencing input: peripheral blood. These TCRs come from a man aged 60 to 69 with active or convalescent COVID-19.

A remark on this clone: Other DNA sequences in the sample encode the same CDR3. The V gene is TRBV18, the J gene TRBJ1-1, with a possible D match to TRBD1 (5 bases). V lost 3 bases, J lost 1 base, and 12 bases lay in between. Germline V gives CDR1 KGHSH, CDR2 LQKENI. The CDR3 is 15 amino acids. The CDR3 DNA sequence: TGTGCCAGCTCACCCCCCCAGGGAGGGAACACTGAAGCTTTCTTT. Its translation: CASSPPQGGNTEAFF.

V gene TRBV12-3 or TRBV12-4 combines with J gene TRBJ1-2; 8 bases are shared with TRBD1. Trimming at V came to 3 bases and at J to 12 bases, leaving 3 bases not matched to a gene. The CDR3 has 11 residues. CDR3 bases: TGTGCCAGCAGTTTCGGACAGGGCCACACCTTC. Residues: CASSFGQGHTF.

The J gene is TRBJ1-4, the V gene TRBV5-1; D perhaps matches TRBD1 (5 bases). CDR1 and CDR2 (germline): SGHRS, YFSETQ. The CDR3 length is 14 residues. V was cut by 0 bases and J by 5 bases, with 8 bases left in between. The chain's CDR3 is CASSLGQKNEKLFF. Here the CDR3 DNA reads TGCGCCAGCAGCTTGGGACAGAAGAATGAAAAACTGTTTTTT.

The chain has TRBV19 and TRBJ2-1, with 14 bases lining up with TRBD2. Germline loops: CDR1 LNHDA, CDR2 SQIVND (reference sequence). The CDR3 is 16 residues long. V shed 3 bases, J shed 4 bases, and the junction held 2 bases outside the gene matches. CDR3 DNA: TGTGCCAGTAGTATGACTAGCGGGGGGGAATACAATGAGCAGTTCTTC. It yields the protein CASSMTSGGEYNEQFF.

V usage is TRBV7-8 and J usage is TRBJ2-1; 7 positions agree with TRBD2. CDR3 length equals 17 residues. Losses at the gene ends were 2 bases for V and 0 bases for J; bases not matched to a gene: 7. Germline V gene sequence: CDR1 SGHVS, CDR2 FQNEAQ. CDR3 bases: TGTGCCAGCAGCTTAATCTCTAGCGGAAACTCCTACAATGAGCAGTTCTTC. It encodes CASSLISSGNSYNEQFF.

V and J are TRBV11-2 and TRBJ2-3; D ambiguous. The V end was cut by 0 bases, the J end by 8 bases, with 9 bases between. Germline loops: CDR1 SGHAT, CDR2 FQNNGV. The CDR3 runs to 13 residues. The CDR3 DNA is TGTGCCAGCAGCTTAGATCAGTATCGTACGCAGTATTTT. Its translation is CASSLDQYRTQYF. Looking up the rest from reference TRBV11-2 and TRBJ2-3 gives the full variable domain: EAGVAQSPRYKIIEKRQSVAFWCNPISGHATLYWYQQILGQGPKLLIQFQNNGVVDDSQLPKDRFSAERLKGVDSTLKIQPAKLEDSAVYLCASSLDQYRTQYFGPGTRLTVL.

V is TRBV4-1 and J is TRBJ2-1; tentatively, D is TRBD1 (5 bases). Germline CDR1 is MGHRA and CDR2 is YSYEKL. The CDR3 is 15 residues long. Trimming removed 0 bases from V and 7 bases from J, with 13 bases in between. The DNA for the CDR3 is TGCGCCAGCAGCCAAGATGGAGCAGGGTCGAATGAGCAGTTCTTC. This encodes CASSQDGAGSNEQFF.

The chain recombines TRBV11-2 with TRBJ2-1, with 9 bases that match TRBD2. CDR1 is SGHAT, CDR2 FQNNGV, per germline. Trimming took 0 bases from V and 7 from J; bases not matched to a gene: 10. CDR3 length: 17 amino acids. The CDR3 nucleotides are TGTGCCAGCAGCTTAGATTTGGCAGCGGGAGGTGGGAATGAGCAGTTCTTC. Residues: CASSLDLAAGGGNEQFF.

This clone was seen a handful of times. The chain combines TRBV22-1 with TRBJ2-7; the table's D call, TRBD1, has no DNA check behind it. TRBV22-1 is a documented pseudogene. The length of the CDR3 is 16 residues. CDR3 protein: CPGSDPDRWGPYEQYF. Here the CDR3 DNA reads TGTCCTGGGAGCGACCCGGACAGATGGGGCCCCTACGAGCAGTACTTC.

The gene calls are TRBV6-2 or TRBV6-3 and TRBJ2-5; 7 nucleotides line up with TRBD2. The V segment lost 2 bases and the J segment 5 bases; nucleotides outside the gene matches: 11. CDR3 length: 16 amino acids. CDR1 and CDR2 from the germline V gene are MNHEY and SVGEGT. The CDR3 region has the DNA TGTGCCAGCAGTTACAGTAGAGTAGCGGGCACGGAGACCCAGTACTTC. This sequence encodes CASSYSRVAGTETQYF.

The rearrangement joins TRBV2 to TRBJ1-4, with 8 bases identical to TRBD1. This CDR3 has 14 residues. CDR1 and CDR2 from the germline V gene are SNHLY and FYNNEI. V was clipped by 4 bases and J by 17 bases; unmatched bases: 15. The CDR3 reads CASSVGGSRDRCFF. As DNA, the CDR3 is TGTGCCAGCAGTGTAGGTGGGAGCCGGGACAGGTGTTTTTTT.

V is TRBV15 and J is TRBJ1-1; 7 bases fit TRBD1. The CDR3 runs to 15 residues. After removal of 3 bases from V and 0 bases from J, the junction contained 4 bases not matched to a gene. Germline loops: CDR1 LNHNV, CDR2 YYDKDF (reference sequence). The DNA for the CDR3 is TGTGCCACCAGCAGTAGACAGGGTATGAACACTGAAGCTTTCTTT. Protein sequence: CATSSRQGMNTEAFF. The full variable domain, its missing parts supplied by reference TRBV15 and TRBJ1-1, is DAMVIQNPRYQVTQFGKPVTLSCSQTLNHNVMYWYQQKSSQAPKLLFHYYDKDFNNEADTPDNFQSRRPNTSFCFLDIRSPGLGDTAMYLCATSSRQGMNTEAFFGQGTRLTVV.

The V and J genes are TRBV3-1 (or the pseudogene TRBV3-2) and TRBJ2-2; D perhaps matches TRBD2 (5 bases). Trimming stripped 6 bases from V and 6 bases from J, with 14 bases between. Germline loops: CDR1 LGHDT, CDR2 YNNKEL (reference sequence). The CDR3 covers 14 residues. The CDR3 loop is CASRALVVSGELFF. The CDR3 coding sequence is TGTGCCAGCAGGGCACTAGTGGTGTCCGGGGAGCTGTTTTTT.

The V and J genes are TRBV6-2 or TRBV6-3 and TRBJ2-5, with D possibly matching TRBD2 (6 bases). The CDR3 totals 15 residues. Germline CDR1 reads MNHEY; CDR2 reads SVGEGT. V was clipped by 6 bases and J by 2 bases, with 16 bases between them. CDR3 sequence (DNA): TGTGCCAGCAGCTCGACTAGGGGCCGGCAAGAGACCCAGTACTTC. It yields the protein CASSSTRGRQETQYF.

With regard to this clone: The same CDR3 arises from other DNA sequences in this sample as well. J is TRBJ1-2 and V is TRBV6-5, with a tentative D call TRBD1 (5 bases). This CDR3 contains 13 residues. The V gene's germline CDR1 is MNHEY and CDR2 SVGAGI. V was cut by 0 bases and J by 8 bases, with 10 bases left in between. For the CDR3, the DNA is TGTGCCAGCAGTTACTCGTCAGGGTCGGGCTACACCTTC. Its translation is CASSYSSGSGYTF.